A single sample gave rise to the 8 T cell receptor beta chains below, sequenced in a study of CD4 and CD8 cells across lung adenocarcinoma regions. TCRdb fed the PCR reads into MiXCR, producing one record per CDR3 protein. Of under 3,500 distinct CDR3 sequences detected, approximately 46% appear once; the ten largest clones hold approximately 49%. Material for sequencing was CD8+ T cells from the center of a lung tumor. The receptors were sampled from a male donor with lung adenocarcinoma. The CD4 and CD8 labels of this study may be unreliable.

V gene TRBV10-3 combines with J gene TRBJ1-1; 7 positions match TRBD1. This CDR3 has 15 amino acids. J was trimmed by 6 bases and V by 0 bases; bases with no gene match: 7. The germline gives CDR1 ENHRY, CDR2 SYGVKD. CDR3 DNA sequence: TGTGCCATCAGTGAGTCGAAAAAGGGGGCCGCTGAAGCTTTCTTT. Amino acids: CAISESKKGAAEAFF.

This clonotype was observed a single time. This sequence joins TRBV6-1 and TRBJ2-3; D ambiguous. From germline, CDR1 is MNHNS and CDR2 SASEGT. The CDR3 has 16 amino acids. With 6 bases removed from V and 0 bases from J, the gap between germline ends came to 16 bases. CDR3: CASRKIVRASTDTQYF. The CDR3 DNA is TGTGCCAGCAGGAAGATAGTTAGAGCCAGCACAGATACGCAGTATTTT.

This clonotype came up a few times. The gene calls are TRBV25-1 and TRBJ2-1; TRBD2 is a possible D gene (5 bases). V was cut by 5 bases and J by 10 bases, with 18 bases left in between. This CDR3 is built from 14 residues. CDR1 and CDR2 from the germline V gene are MGHDK and SYGVNS. The DNA of the CDR3 is TGTGCCAGCAGTCCCGTTGGGAGCACCTACGAGCAGTTCTTC. The encoded protein is CASSPVGSTYEQFF.

This chain joins TRBV6-2 or TRBV6-3 and TRBJ2-1, with TRBD2 matching over 12 bases. The CDR3 is made up of 16 amino acids. Germline loops: CDR1 MNHEY, CDR2 SVGEGT. Trimming cost V 5 bases and J 8 bases; bases outside gene matches: 10. CDR3 sequence: CASSGSSGRAWDEQFF. The DNA of the CDR3 is TGTGCCAGCAGTGGCTCTAGCGGGAGGGCCTGGGATGAGCAGTTCTTC.

The chain employs TRBV6-1 and TRBJ2-5; 10 bases are a match to TRBD1. The J call may not be correct, given that the DNA end is closer to TRBJ2-7. The germline V gene has CDR1 MNHNS and CDR2 SASEGT. The CDR3 is made up of 16 amino acids. CDR3 sequence (DNA): TGTGCCAGCAGTGGCGTTGGGACAGGGGATTTCTACGAGCAGTACTTC. Translated, it gives CASSGVGTGDFYEQYF.

This chain connects TRBV15 to TRBJ2-1, with TRBD1 as a possible D gene (5 bases). The better agreement between TRBJ2-5 and the DNA end casts doubt on the J call. Germline V lookup: CDR1 LNHNV, CDR2 YYDKDF (reference sequence). The CDR3 is made up of 14 amino acids. This chain's CDR3 is CATSTRDSQETQYF. In DNA, the CDR3 is TGTGCCACCAGCACCCGCGACAGCCAAGAGACCCAGTACTTC.

This clonotype is termed large. This chain joins TRBV10-3 and TRBJ2-5; tentatively, D is TRBD1 (5 bases). CDR3 length equals 14 residues. V lost 2 bases, J lost 5 bases, and 12 bases lay in between. Per germline, CDR1 ENHRY and CDR2 SYGVKD. The CDR3 region is CAISEPQGRETQYF. The CDR3 DNA is TGTGCCATCAGTGAGCCTCAGGGCCGGGAGACCCAGTACTTC.

By share of the sample, this clonotype is medium-sized. This chain uses TRBV10-3 with TRBJ2-3; 7 bases map to TRBD1. The ends lost 4 bases at V and 4 bases at J; junction bases unmatched: 8. This CDR3 comprises 15 residues. Germline V lookup: CDR1 ENHRY, CDR2 SYGVKD. DNA for the CDR3: TGTGCCATCAGTGCCAACAGGGGAGTCGCAGATACGCAGTATTTT. It codes for CAISANRGVADTQYF.